Given below is one T cell receptor beta chain in context. Its matching antigen is unknown. The data were taken from a study of cytomegalovirus exposure and HLA in healthy donors. Overall study results and limits: Exclusion applied to some V segments, including TRBV6-2 and TRBV6-3, as they were indistinguishable. Evidence from a later analysis indicated that most CMV-associated TCR beta chains looked HLA-restricted.

PCR used 60 Vbeta primers and 13 Jbeta primers. The data were produced by immunoSEQ multiplex PCR, yet TCRdb's version contains in-frame clones alone and is incomplete. The profile shows approximately 200,000 clones, less than 80% of them singletons. The germline V gene has CDR1 MGHRA and CDR2 YSYEKL. With 0 bases clipped from V and 6 bases from J, the junction kept 7 bases outside the gene matches. The CDR3 length is 15 residues. This receptor was obtained from a girl aged 2 to 9 in good health and CMV-seronegative. The sequenced material came from PBMCs. The chain joins TRBV4-1 to TRBJ1-2, with TRBD1 matching over 7 bases. The CDR3 is CASSQDFGQGDGYTF. DNA for the CDR3: TGCGCCAGCAGCCAAGACTTTGGGCAGGGGGATGGCTACACCTTC.